This T cell receptor beta chain stems from a study of cytomegalovirus exposure and HLA in healthy donors. CDR1 is MDHEN, CDR2 SYDVKM, per germline. The length of the CDR3 is 15 residues. The junction had 13 bases not matched to a gene; V was cut back by 11 bases and J by 4 bases. Donors consisted of healthy bone marrow donors. The PCR contained 60 Vbeta and 13 Jbeta primers. The table came from immunoSEQ multiplex PCR; TCRdb's copy has only in-frame clones and leaves some out. The sample has about 160,000 clones, approximately 72% seen once; the top ten hold roughly 1.9%. The TCR sequence derives from a female donor in good health and CMV-seronegative. Sample: PBMCs. The V gene is TRBV28, the J gene TRBJ1-5; 8 bases align to TRBD1. In DNA form, the CDR3 reads TGTGCCGCGAGAGACAGGGGTGATTGGAATCAGCCCCAGCATTTT. Its translation is CAARDRGDWNQPQHF.